Listed below are T cell receptor beta chains from one sample, sequenced in a study of shared clonotypes between healthy human individuals. Libraries were prepared by immunoSEQ multiplex PCR; TCRdb keeps only in-frame clonotypes and omits some of them. The sample includes roughly 640,000 clones, roughly 70% of them seen just once. The sequenced sample was memory CD4+ T cells sorted from blood. These receptor sequences come from a young woman in good health. CDR3s include the opening cysteine and the closing phenylalanine or tryptophan. The D gene is left open where the match is weak. Some rows have no size entry. The others give once, few or many, or a class for an expanded clone.

TRBJ2-5 TRBV7-6 NA NA TGTGCCAGCAGCTTAGGTCTAGAGACCCAGTACTTC CASSLGLETQYF
TRBJ1-2 TRBV5-4 NA TRBD1 TGTGCCAGCAGCCGCGCAGACCTGGACAGGGTTGGCTATGGCTACACCTTC CASSRADLDRVGYGYTF
TRBJ2-5 TRBV27 NA TRBD2 TGTGCCAGCAAACTAGCGGGAGACCCGACGACCCAGTACTTC CASKLAGDPTTQYF
TRBJ2-1 TRBV6-6 few NA TGTGCCAGCAGTTCCCCTACGGGGGCTCCGTTCTTC CASSSPTGAPFF
TRBJ1-5 TRBV15 NA TRBD1 TGTGCCACCAGCAGAGCAGGGGGCGATGGCAATCAGCCCCAGCATTTT CATSRAGGDGNQPQHF
TRBJ1-1 TRBV5-1 NA NA TGCGCCAGCAGCTTGATGAACACTGAAGCTTTCTTT CASSLMNTEAFF
TRBJ2-3 TRBV27 NA NA TGTGCCAGCAGTTTGAAAGAGAGGGCGTCAGATACGCAGTATTTT CASSLKERASDTQYF
TRBJ1-2 TRBV6-5 NA TRBD1 TGTGCCAGCACCGACAGGGGGCTGGAGGGCTACACCTTC CASTDRGLEGYTF
TRBJ2-5 TRBV7-2 NA NA TGTGCCAGCAGCTTAGAGGCCCATGGGGGGAGGACCCAGTACTTC CASSLEAHGGRTQYF
TRBJ2-2 TRBV27 NA TRBD1 TGTGCCAGCAGTTCCCCCTTCCGGGACAGGGGGGGAACCGGGGAGCTGTTTTTT CASSSPFRDRGGTGELFF
TRBJ1-2 TRBV30 once NA TGTGCCTGCATCACAGGACCGCTTAACTATGGCTACACCTTC CACITGPLNYGYTF
TRBJ2-4 TRBV5-4 NA NA TGTGCCAGCAGCCCCCCGGGGGCATCAGGAGCCAAAAACATTCAGTACTTC CASSPPGASGAKNIQYF
TRBJ2-1 TRBV28 NA TRBD1 TGTGCCAGCAGTTTTTTCGGACAGGGCAAGCAGTTCTTC CASSFFGQGKQFF
TRBJ1-2 TRBV11-2 NA NA TGTGCCAGCAGCCGGGCGTCGGAGGCGAGAGGCTACACCTTC CASSRASEARGYTF
TRBJ2-7 TRBV5-1 few NA TGCGCCAGCAGCTTGGGGACTTCAGCTACGAGGCAGTACTTC CASSLGTSATRQYF
TRBJ1-1 TRBV19 NA NA TGTGCCAGTACCCCCGACAAGAACACTGAAGCTTTCTTT CASTPDKNTEAFF
TRBJ2-7 TRBV11-2 NA NA TGTGCCAGCAGCTCCCTAGCCCCAGGGGTTACAACCTACGAGCAGTACTTC CASSSLAPGVTTYEQYF
TRBJ1-4 TRBV19 NA NA TGTGCCAGTAGTCCCTTTTTGTCAAGAAATGAAAAACTGTTTTTT CASSPFLSRNEKLFF
TRBJ2-4 TRBV14 NA NA TGTGCCAGCAGCCAACTCCAGGTAGCCAAAAACATTCAGTACTTC CASSQLQVAKNIQYF
TRBJ2-2 TRBV19 NA TRBD2 TGTGCCAGTAGTGCAATCCGGGGGGCCGGGGAGCTGTTTTTT CASSAIRGAGELFF
TRBJ2-1 TRBV2 NA NA TGTGCCAGCAGTGAAGCGTCCGGGACTTACGATGAGCAGTTCTTC CASSEASGTYDEQFF
TRBJ2-1 TRBV5-6 NA NA TGTGCCAGCAGCTTGGCGGTAGCGAACGATCACTACAATGAGCAGTTCTTC CASSLAVANDHYNEQFF
TRBJ2-7 TRBV28 NA NA TGTGCCAGCAGTCCCGACGTCTACGAGCAGTACTTC CASSPDVYEQYF
TRBJ2-7 TRBV10-1 NA NA TGCGCCAGCACCCTCCGGACTCGGGATTACGAGCAGTACTTC CASTLRTRDYEQYF
TRBJ1-2 TRBV21-1 NA NA TGTGCCAGCAGCAAACAGAATTGGGGGGACAGATCGAACTATGGCTACACCTTC CASSKQNWGDRSNYGYTF
TRBJ1-2 TRBV29-1 NA NA TGCAGCGTTATAGTCCAAACTTTATATGGCTACACCTTC CSVIVQTLYGYTF
TRBJ2-3 TRBV19 NA NA TGTGCCAGTAGTATAGGCCCAGCCACAGATACGCAGTATTTT CASSIGPATDTQYF
TRBJ1-5 TRBV6-1 NA TRBD1 TGTGCCAGCAGTGCAGGACAGGTCTATAGCAATCAGCCCCAGCATTTT CASSAGQVYSNQPQHF
TRBJ2-5 TRBV2 NA NA TGTGCCAGCAGTGATGGTAGTGGCAACCAAGAGACCCAGTACTTC CASSDGSGNQETQYF
TRBJ1-2 TRBV5-1 few NA TGCGCCAGCAGCTTGGGTGGGGATGGCTATGGCTACACCTTC CASSLGGDGYGYTF
TRBJ2-7 TRBV11-2 NA NA TGTGCCAGCAGCCGGGACTTACCCTACGAGCAGTACTTC CASSRDLPYEQYF
TRBJ1-2 TRBV5-4 NA TRBD1 TGTGCCAGCAGCTTGGGGGGCGGACAGGGTAGATATGGCTACACCTTC CASSLGGGQGRYGYTF
TRBJ2-7 TRBV6-1 NA NA TGTGCCAGCAGTGAAGCGGGGGTAGGATCCTACGAGCAGTACTTC CASSEAGVGSYEQYF
TRBJ2-2 TRBV10-2 NA NA TGCGCCAGCAGTGCGCTGGGGAACACCGGGGAGCTGTTTTTT CASSALGNTGELFF
TRBJ2-3 TRBV7-3 NA NA TGTGCCAGCAGCTCCCCTGGGGCAGATACGCAGTATTTT CASSSPGADTQYF
TRBJ1-1 TRBV27 NA TRBD1 TGTGCCAGCAGTTTATCGAGGGGGACAGTGAACACTGAAGCTTTCTTT CASSLSRGTVNTEAFF
TRBJ2-1 TRBV29-1 once TRBD2 TGCAGCGTAGCGGGATTCTTCTACAATGAGCAGTTCTTC CSVAGFFYNEQFF
TRBJ2-1 TRBV28 NA TRBD2 TGTGCCAGCAGCCTAGGGGGACTAGACAACAATGAGCAGTTCTTC CASSLGGLDNNEQFF
TRBJ2-7 TRBV4-2 NA NA TGTGCCAGCAGCCCCCACGATGGCGAGCAGTACTTC CASSPHDGEQYF
TRBJ2-1 TRBV25-1 NA NA TGTGCCAGCAGTGACACACCCCAGGGGAGGGCCCTCGGGGATGAGCAGTTCTTC CASSDTPQGRALGDEQFF
TRBJ1-3 TRBV5-6 NA TRBD1 TGTGCCAGCAGCTACCGGGACAGGGGAAACACCATATATTTT CASSYRDRGNTIYF
TRBJ2-1 TRBV5-1 NA NA TGCGCCAGCAGCTTGGCCTCGGGCGTAAGAAATGAGCAGTTCTTC CASSLASGVRNEQFF
TRBJ1-1 TRBV18 NA TRBD1 TGTGCCAGCTCACCGGACAGGGTAGGAAGGAACACTGAAGCTTTCTTT CASSPDRVGRNTEAFF
TRBJ1-5 TRBV5-1 NA NA TGCGCCAGCAGCTTGGGTTCGGGAGGCAATCAGCCCCAGCATTTT CASSLGSGGNQPQHF
TRBJ1-4 TRBV19 NA NA TGTGCCAGTAGTATTGGGGGGGCGACTAATGAAAAACTGTTTTTT CASSIGGATNEKLFF
TRBJ1-1 TRBV28 NA NA TGTGCCAGCAGCTATGCGGGCGACGCAGCCCCGAACACTGAAGCTTTCTTT CASSYAGDAAPNTEAFF
TRBJ1-1 TRBV6-6 NA NA TGTGCCAGCAGTCCGCGGTACGGGCGAGCTTTCTTT CASSPRYGRAFF
TRBJ1-6 TRBV28 NA TRBD1 TGTGCCAGCAGTCTAATACAGGGGGTTCGGGCTAAGGGATATTCACCCCTCCACTTT CASSLIQGVRAKGYSPLHF